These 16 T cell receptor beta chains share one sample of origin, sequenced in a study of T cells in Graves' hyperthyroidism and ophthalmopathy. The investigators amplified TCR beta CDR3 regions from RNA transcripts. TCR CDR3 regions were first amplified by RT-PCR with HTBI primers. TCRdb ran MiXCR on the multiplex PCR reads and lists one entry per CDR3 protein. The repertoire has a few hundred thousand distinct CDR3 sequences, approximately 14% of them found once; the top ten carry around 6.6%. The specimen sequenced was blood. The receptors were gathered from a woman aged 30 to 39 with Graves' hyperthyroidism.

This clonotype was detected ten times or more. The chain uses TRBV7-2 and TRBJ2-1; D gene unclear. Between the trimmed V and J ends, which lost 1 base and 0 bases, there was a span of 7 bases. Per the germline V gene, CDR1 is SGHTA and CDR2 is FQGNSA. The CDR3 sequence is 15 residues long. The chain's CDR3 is CASSLGSYSYNEQFF. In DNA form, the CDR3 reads TGTGCCAGCAGCTTAGGGAGTTACTCCTACAATGAGCAGTTCTTC.

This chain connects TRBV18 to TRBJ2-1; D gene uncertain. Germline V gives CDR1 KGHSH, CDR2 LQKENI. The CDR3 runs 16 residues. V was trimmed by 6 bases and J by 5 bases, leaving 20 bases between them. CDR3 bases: TGTGCCAGCTCCCTCCGGGTGATGGCCATCAACAATGAGCAGTTCTTC. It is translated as CASSLRVMAINNEQFF.

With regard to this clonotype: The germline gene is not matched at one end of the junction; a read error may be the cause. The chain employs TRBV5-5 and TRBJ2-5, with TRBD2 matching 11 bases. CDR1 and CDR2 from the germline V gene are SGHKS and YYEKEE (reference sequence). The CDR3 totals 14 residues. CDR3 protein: CASRTSGFEETQYF. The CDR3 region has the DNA TGCGCCAGCCGGACTAGCGGGTTCGAAGAGACCCAGTACTTC.

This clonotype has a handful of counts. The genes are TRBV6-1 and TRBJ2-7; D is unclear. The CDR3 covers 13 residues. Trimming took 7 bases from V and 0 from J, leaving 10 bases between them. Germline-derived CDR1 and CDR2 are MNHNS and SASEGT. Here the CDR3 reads CASTSVASYEQYF. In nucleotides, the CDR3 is TGTGCCAGCACCTCCGTGGCCTCCTACGAGCAGTACTTC.

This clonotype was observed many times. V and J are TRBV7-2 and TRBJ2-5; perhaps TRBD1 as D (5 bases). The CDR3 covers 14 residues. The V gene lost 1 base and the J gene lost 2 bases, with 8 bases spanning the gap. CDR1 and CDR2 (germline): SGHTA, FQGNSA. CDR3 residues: CASSLGGKQETQYF. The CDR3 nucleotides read TGTGCCAGCAGCTTAGGGGGCAAACAAGAGACCCAGTACTTC.

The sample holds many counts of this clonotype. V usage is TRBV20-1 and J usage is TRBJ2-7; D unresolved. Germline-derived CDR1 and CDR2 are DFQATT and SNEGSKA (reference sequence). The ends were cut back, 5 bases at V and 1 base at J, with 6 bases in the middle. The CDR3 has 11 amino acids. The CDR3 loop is CSALVSYEQYF. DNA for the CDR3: TGCAGTGCTCTTGTATCCTACGAGCAGTACTTC.

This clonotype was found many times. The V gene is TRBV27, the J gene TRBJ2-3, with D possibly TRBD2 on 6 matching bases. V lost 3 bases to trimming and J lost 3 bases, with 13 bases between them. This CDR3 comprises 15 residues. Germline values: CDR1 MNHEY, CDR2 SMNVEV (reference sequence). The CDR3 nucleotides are TGTGCCAGCAGTTTTGGTGCGGAGGGTACAGATACGCAGTATTTT. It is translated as CASSFGAEGTDTQYF.

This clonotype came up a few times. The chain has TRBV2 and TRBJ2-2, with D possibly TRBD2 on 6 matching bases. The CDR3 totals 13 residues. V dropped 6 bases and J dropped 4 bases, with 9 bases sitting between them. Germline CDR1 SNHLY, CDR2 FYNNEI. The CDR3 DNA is TGTGCCAGCAGGGGACTCCTCACCGGGGAGCTGTTTTTT. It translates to CASRGLLTGELFF.

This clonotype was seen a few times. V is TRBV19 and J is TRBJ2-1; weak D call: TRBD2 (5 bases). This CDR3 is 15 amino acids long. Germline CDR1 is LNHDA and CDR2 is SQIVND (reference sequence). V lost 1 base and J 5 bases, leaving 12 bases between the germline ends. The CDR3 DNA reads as TGTGCCAGTAGTATAGTAGGACTCCAAAACAATGAGCAGTTCTTC. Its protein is CASSIVGLQNNEQFF. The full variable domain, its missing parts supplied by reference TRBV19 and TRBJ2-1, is DGGITQSPKYLFRKEGQNVTLSCEQNLNHDAMYWYRQDPGQGLRLIYYSQIVNDFQKGDIAEGYSVSREKKESFPLTVTSAQKNPTAFYLCASSIVGLQNNEQFFGPGTRLTVL.

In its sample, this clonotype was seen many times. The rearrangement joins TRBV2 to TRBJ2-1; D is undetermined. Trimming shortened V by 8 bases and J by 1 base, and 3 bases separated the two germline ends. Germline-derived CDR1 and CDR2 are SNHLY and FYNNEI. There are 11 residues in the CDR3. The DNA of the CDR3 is TGTGCCAGCGAGTCCTACAATGAGCAGTTCTTC. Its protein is CASESYNEQFF. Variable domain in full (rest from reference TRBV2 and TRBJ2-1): EPEVTQTPSHQVTQMGQEVILRCVPISNHLYFYWYRQILGQKVEFLVSFYNNEISEKSEIFDDQFSVERPDGSNFTLKIRSTKLEDSAMYFCASESYNEQFFGPGTRLTVL.

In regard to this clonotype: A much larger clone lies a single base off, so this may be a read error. The CDR3 protein is CASSQVPGSEASF. CDR3 in DNA: TGTGCCAGCAGCCAAGTTCCCGGGTCTGAAGCTTCCTTT. The rearrangement uses TRBV14 and TRBJ1-1; D ambiguous. The V gene's germline CDR1 is SGHDN and CDR2 FVKESK. The CDR3 has 13 residues.

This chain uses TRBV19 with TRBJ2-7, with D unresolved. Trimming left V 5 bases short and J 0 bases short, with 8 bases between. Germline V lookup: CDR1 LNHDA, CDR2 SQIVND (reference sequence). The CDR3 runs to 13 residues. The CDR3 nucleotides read TGTGCCAGTAGTTTTTACGTCTCCTACGAGCAGTACTTC. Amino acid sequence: CASSFYVSYEQYF. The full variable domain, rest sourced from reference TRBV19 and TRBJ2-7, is DGGITQSPKYLFRKEGQNVTLSCEQNLNHDAMYWYRQDPGQGLRLIYYSQIVNDFQKGDIAEGYSVSREKKESFPLTVTSAQKNPTAFYLCASSFYVSYEQYFGPGTRLTVT.

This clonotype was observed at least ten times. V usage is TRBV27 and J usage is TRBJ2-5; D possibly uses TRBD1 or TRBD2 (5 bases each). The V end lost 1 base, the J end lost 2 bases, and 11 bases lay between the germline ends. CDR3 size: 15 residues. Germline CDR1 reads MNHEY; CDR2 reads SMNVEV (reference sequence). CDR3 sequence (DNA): TGTGCCAGCAGTTTATACGGGGACCTACAAGAGACCCAGTACTTC. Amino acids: CASSLYGDLQETQYF.

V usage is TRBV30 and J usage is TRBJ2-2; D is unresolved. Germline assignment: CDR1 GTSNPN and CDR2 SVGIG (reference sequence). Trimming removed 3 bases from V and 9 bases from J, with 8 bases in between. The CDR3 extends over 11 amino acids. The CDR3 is CAWRLRRELFF. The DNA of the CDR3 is TGTGCCTGGAGACTGCGGCGGGAGCTGTTTTTT.

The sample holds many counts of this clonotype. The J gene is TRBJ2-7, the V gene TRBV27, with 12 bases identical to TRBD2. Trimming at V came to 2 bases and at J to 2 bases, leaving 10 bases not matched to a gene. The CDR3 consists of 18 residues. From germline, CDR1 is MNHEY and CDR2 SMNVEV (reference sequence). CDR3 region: CASSLTPPRLAGAYEQYF. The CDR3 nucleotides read TGTGCCAGCAGTTTAACCCCACCAAGACTAGCGGGAGCCTACGAGCAGTACTTC.

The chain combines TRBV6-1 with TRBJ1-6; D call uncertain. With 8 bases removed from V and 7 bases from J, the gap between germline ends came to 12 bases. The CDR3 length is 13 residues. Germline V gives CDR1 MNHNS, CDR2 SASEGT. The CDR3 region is CASFLGTNSPLHF. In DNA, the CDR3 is TGTGCCAGCTTTCTGGGCACGAATTCACCCCTCCACTTT.